What follows describes a single T cell receptor (beta chain). Antigen specificity is unknown. This sample was taken from a study of T cell responses to AZD1222 COVID-19 vaccine. Overall study findings and caveats: Every sample of the repertoires postdated the peak T cell response. Once two AZD1222 doses were given, Spike-specific TCR breadth and depth went up.

Clones were read by immunoSEQ multiplex PCR, and TCRdb kept only the in-frame ones, dropping some. This sample has 130,000 to 150,000 clones, with just over 90% found just once. Germline lookup yields CDR1 SGHDT and CDR2 YYEEEE. The CDR3 contains 15 residues. The junction had 13 bases not matched to a gene; V was cut back by 3 bases and J by 10 bases. This clonotype was obtained from an adult in good health. This specimen was peripheral blood, taken on day 0 of AZD1222 vaccination. V is TRBV5-6 and J is TRBJ2-1; TRBD1 matches at 7 bases. The CDR3 sequence is CASSSWTGPGPEQFF. The CDR3 bases are TGTGCCAGCAGCTCATGGACAGGCCCGGGGCCGGAGCAGTTCTTC.